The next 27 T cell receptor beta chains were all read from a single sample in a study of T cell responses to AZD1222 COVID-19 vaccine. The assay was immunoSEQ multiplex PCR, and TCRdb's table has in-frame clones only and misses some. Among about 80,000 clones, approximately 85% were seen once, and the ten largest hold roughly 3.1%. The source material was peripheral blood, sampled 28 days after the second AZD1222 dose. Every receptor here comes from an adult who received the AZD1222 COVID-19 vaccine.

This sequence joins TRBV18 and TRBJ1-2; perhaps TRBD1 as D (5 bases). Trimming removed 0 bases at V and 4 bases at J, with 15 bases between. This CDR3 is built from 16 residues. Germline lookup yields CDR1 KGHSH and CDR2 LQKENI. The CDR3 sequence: CASSPPNGGVGYGYTF. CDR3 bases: TGTGCCAGCTCACCACCTAATGGGGGAGTCGGCTATGGCTACACCTTC.

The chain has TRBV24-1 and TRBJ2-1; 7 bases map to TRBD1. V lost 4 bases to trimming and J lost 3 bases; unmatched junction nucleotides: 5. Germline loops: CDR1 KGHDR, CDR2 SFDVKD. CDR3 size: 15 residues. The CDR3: CATSEGDSRYNEQFF. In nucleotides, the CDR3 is TGTGCCACCAGTGAAGGGGACAGCCGCTACAATGAGCAGTTCTTC.

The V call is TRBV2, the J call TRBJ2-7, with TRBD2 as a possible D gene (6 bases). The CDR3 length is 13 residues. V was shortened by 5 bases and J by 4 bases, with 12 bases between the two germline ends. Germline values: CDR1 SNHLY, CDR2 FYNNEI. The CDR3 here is CASSRLAPYEQYF. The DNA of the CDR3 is TGTGCCAGCAGTCGTCTAGCGCCATACGAGCAGTACTTC. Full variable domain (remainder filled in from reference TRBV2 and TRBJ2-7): EPEVTQTPSHQVTQMGQEVILRCVPISNHLYFYWYRQILGQKVEFLVSFYNNEISEKSEIFDDQFSVERPDGSNFTLKIRSTKLEDSAMYFCASSRLAPYEQYFGPGTRLTVT.

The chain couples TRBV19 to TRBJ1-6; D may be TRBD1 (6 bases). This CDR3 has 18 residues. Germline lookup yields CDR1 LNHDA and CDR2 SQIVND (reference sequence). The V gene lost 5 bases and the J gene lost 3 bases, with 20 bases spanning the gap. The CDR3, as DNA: TGTGCCAGTAGTCCTCGACAGGTCCTGCGGCTCTATAATTCACCCCTCCACTTT. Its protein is CASSPRQVLRLYNSPLHF.

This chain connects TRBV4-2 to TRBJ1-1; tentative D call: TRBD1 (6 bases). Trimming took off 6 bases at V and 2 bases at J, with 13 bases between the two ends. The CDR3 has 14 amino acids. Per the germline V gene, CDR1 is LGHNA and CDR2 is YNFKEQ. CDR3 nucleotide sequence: TGTGCCAGCAGAGACCGGGACATAAACACTGAAGCTTTCTTT. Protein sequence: CASRDRDINTEAFF.

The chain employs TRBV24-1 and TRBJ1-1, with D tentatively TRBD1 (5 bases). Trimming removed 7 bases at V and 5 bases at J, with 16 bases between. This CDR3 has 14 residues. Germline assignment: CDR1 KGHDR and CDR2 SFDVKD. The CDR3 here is CATRAGTGGTEAFF. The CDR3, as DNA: TGTGCCACCAGGGCAGGGACGGGGGGAACTGAAGCTTTCTTT.

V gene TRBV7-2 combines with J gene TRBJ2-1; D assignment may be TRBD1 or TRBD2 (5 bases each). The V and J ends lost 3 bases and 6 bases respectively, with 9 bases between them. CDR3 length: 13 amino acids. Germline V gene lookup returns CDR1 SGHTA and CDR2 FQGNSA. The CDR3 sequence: CASSFQGVNEQFF. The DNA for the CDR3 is TGTGCCAGCAGCTTTCAGGGAGTCAATGAGCAGTTCTTC.

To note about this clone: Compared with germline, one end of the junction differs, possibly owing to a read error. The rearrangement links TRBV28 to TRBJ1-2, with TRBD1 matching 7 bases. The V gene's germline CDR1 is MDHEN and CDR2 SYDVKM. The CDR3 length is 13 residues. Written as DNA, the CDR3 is TGTGCCAGCCGTTTAGGGGGCGGTTATGGCTACACCTTC. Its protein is CASRLGGGYGYTF.

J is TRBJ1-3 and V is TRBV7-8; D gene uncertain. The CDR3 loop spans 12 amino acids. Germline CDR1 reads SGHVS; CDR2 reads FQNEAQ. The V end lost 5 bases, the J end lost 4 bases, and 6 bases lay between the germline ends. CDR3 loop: CASSPEGNTIYF. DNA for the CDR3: TGTGCCAGCAGCCCAGAAGGAAACACCATATATTTT.

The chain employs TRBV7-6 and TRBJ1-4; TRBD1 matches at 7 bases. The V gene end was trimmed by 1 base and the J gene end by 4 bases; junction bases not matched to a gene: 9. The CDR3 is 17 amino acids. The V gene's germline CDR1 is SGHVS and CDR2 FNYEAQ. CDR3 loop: CASSLGAGGSFNEKLFF. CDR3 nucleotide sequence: TGTGCCAGCAGCTTAGGGGCAGGGGGGTCATTTAATGAAAAACTGTTTTTT.

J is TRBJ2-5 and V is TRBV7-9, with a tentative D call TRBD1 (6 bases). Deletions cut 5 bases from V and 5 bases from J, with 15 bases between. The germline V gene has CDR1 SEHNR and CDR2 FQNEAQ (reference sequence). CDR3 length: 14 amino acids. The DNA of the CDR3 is TGTGCCAGCAGCCCCAGGACAGACAAGGAGACCCAGTACTTC. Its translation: CASSPRTDKETQYF.

The CDR3 sequence is CASSSKSQGATAEAFF. The CDR3 DNA follows: TGCGCCAGCAGCAGTAAATCGCAGGGGGCTACGGCTGAAGCTTTCTTT. The chain recombines TRBV5-1 with TRBJ1-1, with 8 bases identical to TRBD1. The ends lost 4 bases at V and 6 bases at J; junction bases unmatched: 14. Per germline, CDR1 SGHRS and CDR2 YFSETQ. This CDR3 region has 16 residues.

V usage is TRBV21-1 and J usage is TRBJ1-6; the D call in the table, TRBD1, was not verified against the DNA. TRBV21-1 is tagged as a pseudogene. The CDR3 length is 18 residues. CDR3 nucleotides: TGTGCCAGCAGCAAAGATGGAACAGGGGCGGGGAATAATTCACCCCTCCACTTT. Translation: CASSKDGTGAGNNSPLHF.

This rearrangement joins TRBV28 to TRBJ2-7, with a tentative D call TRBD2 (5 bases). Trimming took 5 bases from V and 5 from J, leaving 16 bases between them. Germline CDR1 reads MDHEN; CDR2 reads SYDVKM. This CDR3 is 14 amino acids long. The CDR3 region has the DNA TGTGCCAGCAGTCCGTATCCGACTAAGGACGAGCAGTACTTC. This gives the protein CASSPYPTKDEQYF.

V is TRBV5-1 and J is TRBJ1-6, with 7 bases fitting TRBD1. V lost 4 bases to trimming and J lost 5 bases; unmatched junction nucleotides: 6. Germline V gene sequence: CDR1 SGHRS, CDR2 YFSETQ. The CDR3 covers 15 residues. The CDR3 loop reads CASSRQGDNNSPLHF. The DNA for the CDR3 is TGCGCCAGCAGCAGGCAGGGGGATAATAATTCACCCCTCCACTTT.

CDR3 protein: CSAWETSYEQYF. In DNA, the CDR3 is TGCAGTGCATGGGAGACCTCCTACGAGCAGTACTTC. The chain carries TRBV29-1 and TRBJ2-7, with D possibly matching TRBD2 (5 bases). The germline V gene encodes CDR1 SQVTM and CDR2 ANQGSEA. The CDR3 covers 12 residues.

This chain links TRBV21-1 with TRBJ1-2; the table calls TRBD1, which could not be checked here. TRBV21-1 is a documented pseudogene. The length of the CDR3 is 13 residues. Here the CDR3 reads CANSKAGTGGYTF. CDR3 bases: TGTGCCAACAGCAAAGCGGGGACAGGTGGCTACACCTTC.

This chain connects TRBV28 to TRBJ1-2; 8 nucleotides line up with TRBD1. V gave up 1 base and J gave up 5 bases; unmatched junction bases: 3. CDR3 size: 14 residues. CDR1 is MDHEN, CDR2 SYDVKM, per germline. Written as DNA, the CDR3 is TGTGCCAGCAGTTTATCAGGACAGGGTTATGGCTACACCTTC. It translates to CASSLSGQGYGYTF.

CDR3: CASSLRLAGGNNEQFF. As DNA, the CDR3 is TGCGCCAGCAGCCTGCGACTAGCGGGAGGAAACAATGAGCAGTTCTTC. The chain has TRBV5-1 and TRBJ2-1, with 13 bases aligning to TRBD2. The germline gives CDR1 SGHRS, CDR2 YFSETQ. The J segment lost 5 bases and the V segment lost 4 bases, leaving 6 bases of the junction unmatched. The CDR3 is 16 amino acids.

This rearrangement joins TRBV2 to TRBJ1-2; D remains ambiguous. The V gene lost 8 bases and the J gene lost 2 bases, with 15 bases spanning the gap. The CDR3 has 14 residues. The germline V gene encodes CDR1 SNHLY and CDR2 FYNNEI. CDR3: CASGDTLRNYGYTF. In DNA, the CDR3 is TGTGCCAGCGGCGACACCTTAAGAAACTATGGCTACACCTTC.

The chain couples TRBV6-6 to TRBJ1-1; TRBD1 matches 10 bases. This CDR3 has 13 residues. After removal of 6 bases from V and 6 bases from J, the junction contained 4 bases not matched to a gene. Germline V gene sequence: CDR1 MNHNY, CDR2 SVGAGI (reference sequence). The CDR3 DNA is TGTGCCAGCAGCCTTGGACAGGGGGCTGAAGCTTTCTTT. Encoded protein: CASSLGQGAEAFF.

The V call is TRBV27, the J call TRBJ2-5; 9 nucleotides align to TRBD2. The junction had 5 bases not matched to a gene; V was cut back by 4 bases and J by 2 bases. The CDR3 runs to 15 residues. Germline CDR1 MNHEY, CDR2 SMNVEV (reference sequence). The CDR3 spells CASSWSGRTQETQYF. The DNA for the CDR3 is TGTGCCAGCAGTTGGAGCGGGAGGACTCAAGAGACCCAGTACTTC.

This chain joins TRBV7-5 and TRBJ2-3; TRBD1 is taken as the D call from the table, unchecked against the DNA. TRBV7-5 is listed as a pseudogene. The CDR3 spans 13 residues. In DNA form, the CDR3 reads TGTGTCAGAAGCTTAGTAGGGGCAGATACGCAGTATTTT. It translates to CVRSLVGADTQYF.

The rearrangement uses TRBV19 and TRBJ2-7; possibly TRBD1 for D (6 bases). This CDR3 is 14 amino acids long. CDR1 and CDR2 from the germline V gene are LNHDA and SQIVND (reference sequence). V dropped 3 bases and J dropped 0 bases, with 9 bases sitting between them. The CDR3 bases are TGTGCCAGTAGTATTGGGGGCGACTCCTACGAGCAGTACTTC. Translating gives CASSIGGDSYEQYF.

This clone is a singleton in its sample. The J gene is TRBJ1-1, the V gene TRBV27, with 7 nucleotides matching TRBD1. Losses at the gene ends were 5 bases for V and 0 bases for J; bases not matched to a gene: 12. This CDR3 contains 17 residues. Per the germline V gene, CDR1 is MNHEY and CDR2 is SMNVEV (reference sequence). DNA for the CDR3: TGTGCCAGCAGTCTCGGACAGGATGGACTGATGAACACTGAAGCTTTCTTT. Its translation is CASSLGQDGLMNTEAFF.

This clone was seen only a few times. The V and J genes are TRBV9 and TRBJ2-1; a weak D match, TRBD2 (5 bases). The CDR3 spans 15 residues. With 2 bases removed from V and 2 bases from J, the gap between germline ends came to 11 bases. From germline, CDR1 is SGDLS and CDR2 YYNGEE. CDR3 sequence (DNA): TGTGCCAGCAGCGTTCACAGAGGGACCTACAATGAGCAGTTCTTC. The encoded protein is CASSVHRGTYNEQFF.

As DNA, the CDR3 is TGTGCCAGCAGCCCCCCCCTCTCGAACACCGGGGAGCTGTTTTTT. Encoded protein: CASSPPLSNTGELFF. The rearrangement joins TRBV5-8 to TRBJ2-2; D is ambiguous. The V gene's germline CDR1 is SGHTS and CDR2 YDEGEE. V lost 4 bases, J lost 0 bases, and 10 bases lay in between. The CDR3 spans 15 residues.